What follows is one TCR beta chain and its context. The source of the sample is a study of a mutant IDH1 vaccine in newly diagnosed glioma. This table comes from immunoSEQ multiplex PCR, and its TCRdb copy is limited to in-frame clones, with some not included. This table has 40,000 or so clones, around 78% appearing once. Germline CDR1 reads SGDLS; CDR2 reads YYNGEE. The CDR3 loop spans 17 amino acids. Trimming removed 3 bases at V and 5 bases at J, with 18 bases between. Regarding time point: baseline, week 1 (first vaccination visit). Sample treatment: pre-vaccination baseline after standard-of-care therapy.

This TCR was recovered from a man aged 40-50 years with glioma. Some clones in this sample may be carry-over from other donors' samples. Sequencing was performed on PBMCs, taken from a glioma patient treated with radiotherapy, temozolomide or both. V and J are TRBV9 and TRBJ1-6; TRBD1 might be the D (6 bases). The CDR3 reads CASSASQGHANNSPLHF. Here the CDR3 DNA reads TGTGCCAGCAGCGCCTCACAGGGACACGCCAATAATTCACCCCTCCACTTT.